The 27 T cell receptor beta chains listed next were all sequenced from one sample in a study of shared clonotypes between healthy human individuals (dated by TCRdb to the early 2020s). CD8 naive samples were CD45RO-negative cells positively selected for CCR7, giving a CD45RA+CCR7+ population that excluded TemRA cells. Library construction relied on the immunoSEQ multiplex PCR assay. TCRdb obtained this table from immuneACCESS and retained in-frame rearrangements with V and J assigned. These tables miss some clones; where compared with another copy, unresolved V genes account for less than half of the shortfall, and the remainder is unexplained. Here the sample has about 2.1 million clones; roughly 93% occur a single time. The ten biggest clones cover approximately 1.7% of the sample. Sequenced input: naive CD8+ T cells from PBMCs. What this sample's cell subset or site label stands for: CD45RA+CCR7+. All receptors come from a man in his late teens or twenties in good health. Some clones in this sample may be carry-over from other donors' samples.

In this sample, this clone turned up once. V gene TRBV5-1 combines with J gene TRBJ2-7, with D maybe TRBD2 (6 bases). The germline V and J ends were trimmed by 0 bases and 5 bases, with 18 bases remaining between them. CDR1 and CDR2 (germline): SGHRS, YFSETQ. The CDR3 has 16 amino acids. The CDR3 is CASSLVGGGIYNEQYF. Written as DNA, the CDR3 is TGCGCCAGCAGCTTGGTGGGCGGCGGGATCTACAACGAGCAGTACTTC.

The chain couples TRBV27 to TRBJ1-2, with 8 bases identical to TRBD1. Germline assignment: CDR1 MNHEY and CDR2 SMNVEV (reference sequence). The length of the CDR3 is 20 residues. V shed 1 base, J shed 0 bases, and the junction held 16 bases outside the gene matches. DNA of the CDR3: TGTGCCAGCAGTTTATACGGGACAGGCATTGTGGACGGTGCTAACTATGGCTACACCTTC. As protein: CASSLYGTGIVDGANYGYTF.

The V call is TRBV9, the J call TRBJ2-3; D may be TRBD1 (6 bases). V was shortened by 0 bases and J by 3 bases, with 11 bases between the two germline ends. CDR1 and CDR2 (germline): SGDLS, YYNGEE. The CDR3 is 15 amino acids. The CDR3 DNA sequence: TGTGCCAGCAGCGTAGCCCAGGGGCATACAGATACGCAGTATTTT. This translates into CASSVAQGHTDTQYF.

This clone was picked up one time. V usage is TRBV4-1 and J usage is TRBJ2-7, with 8 nucleotides matching TRBD1. The CDR3 is made up of 18 amino acids. J was trimmed by 3 bases and V by 1 base; bases with no gene match: 14. Germline V CDR1 and CDR2: MGHRA, YSYEKL. CDR3 in amino acids: CASSQGLLRDRKYYEQYF. The CDR3 DNA reads TGCGCCAGCAGCCAAGGACTTCTCCGGGACAGGAAATACTACGAGCAGTACTTC.

The gene calls are TRBV5-4 and TRBJ2-7, with 7 bases matching TRBD1. The CDR3 length is 14 residues. Germline V lookup: CDR1 SGHNT, CDR2 YYREEE (reference sequence). The V and J ends lost 9 bases and 3 bases, in that order; junction bases with no gene match: 12. CDR3: CATQTYRGSYEQYF. The DNA for the CDR3 is TGTGCCACCCAGACTTACAGGGGAAGCTACGAGCAGTACTTC. Supplemented by reference TRBV5-4 and TRBJ2-7, the full variable domain reads ETGVTQSPTHLIKTRGQQVTLRCSSQSGHNTVSWYQQALGQGPQFIFQYYREEENGRGNFPPRFSGLQFPNYSSELNVNALELDDSALYLCATQTYRGSYEQYFGPGTRLTVT.

The chain has TRBV28 and TRBJ1-4; no clear D. CDR1 is MDHEN and CDR2 is SYDVKM in the germline V gene. The CDR3 length is 15 residues. The ends were cut back, 3 bases at V and 4 bases at J, with 12 bases in the middle. As DNA, the CDR3 is TGTGCCAGCAGTTTTAGTGGGCAGTTTAATGAAAAACTGTTTTTT. Its translation: CASSFSGQFNEKLFF.

The V gene is TRBV28, the J gene TRBJ2-7; D ambiguous. The length of the CDR3 is 12 residues. Trimming pared 6 bases from V and 1 base from J, leaving 7 bases between. The V gene's germline CDR1 is MDHEN and CDR2 SYDVKM. As DNA, the CDR3 is TGTGCCAGCAGCTCCCTATCCTACGAGCAGTACTTC. This translates into CASSSLSYEQYF.

This clone came up once. V is TRBV29-1 and J is TRBJ1-3; D remains ambiguous. CDR3 length: 13 amino acids. The V gene lost 0 bases and the J gene lost 4 bases, with 7 bases spanning the gap. The germline gives CDR1 SQVTM, CDR2 ANQGSEA. The CDR3 loop reads CSVEDREGNTIYF. The DNA of the CDR3 is TGCAGCGTTGAAGATAGAGAGGGAAACACCATATATTTT.

The chain links TRBV4-3 to TRBJ2-7; TRBD2 matches 9 bases. The germline gives CDR1 LGHNA, CDR2 YSLEER. CDR3 size: 16 residues. Trimming removed 0 bases from V and 3 bases from J; junction bases left unmatched: 6. CDR3 nucleotide sequence: TGCGCCAGCAGCCAAGATTTAGCGGGAGAAGTCTACGAGCAGTACTTC. It is translated as CASSQDLAGEVYEQYF.

V gene TRBV5-1 combines with J gene TRBJ2-3, with 9 bases matching TRBD2. CDR1 and CDR2 from the germline V gene are SGHRS and YFSETQ. The ends lost 4 bases at V and 4 bases at J; junction bases unmatched: 13. The CDR3 sequence is 17 residues long. CDR3 loop: CASSARPAGGMSDTQYF. DNA of the CDR3: TGCGCCAGCAGCGCCCGTCCAGCGGGAGGAATGTCAGATACGCAGTATTTT.

The rearrangement links TRBV28 to TRBJ2-2, with TRBD2 matching 7 bases. The ends lost 1 base at V and 1 base at J; junction bases unmatched: 6. Germline V lookup: CDR1 MDHEN, CDR2 SYDVKM. CDR3 length: 17 residues. In DNA, the CDR3 is TGTGCCAGCAGTTTATTACCCCTAGCGGAGAACACCGGGGAGCTGTTTTTT. The encoded protein is CASSLLPLAENTGELFF.

CDR3 residues: CASSPRGSRSNEKLFF. DNA for the CDR3: TGTGCCAGCAGTCCCCGGGGATCCCGGTCTAATGAAAAACTGTTTTTT. The gene calls are TRBV28 and TRBJ1-4; D is ambiguous. This CDR3 comprises 16 residues. Trimming left V 5 bases short and J 3 bases short, with 16 bases between. Germline CDR1 MDHEN, CDR2 SYDVKM.

The chain carries TRBV19 and TRBJ1-3; maybe TRBD1 (5 bases). V was shortened by 0 bases and J by 4 bases, with 16 bases between the two germline ends. The CDR3 extends over 17 amino acids. From germline, CDR1 is LNHDA and CDR2 SQIVND (reference sequence). Written as DNA, the CDR3 is TGTGCCAGTAGTATAGATCTTGCTGAAGACAGCGGAAACACCATATATTTT. Protein sequence: CASSIDLAEDSGNTIYF.

Comments on this clone: The same CDR3 also results from other DNA sequences found in this sample. The J gene is TRBJ2-2, the V gene TRBV29-1; no clear D. There are 12 residues in the CDR3. The germline V and J ends were trimmed by 1 base and 4 bases, with 4 bases remaining between them. Germline values: CDR1 SQVTM, CDR2 ANQGSEA. CDR3 residues: CSVEVATGELFF. DNA for the CDR3: TGCAGCGTTGAAGTAGCCACCGGGGAGCTGTTTTTT.

The chain joins TRBV5-6 to TRBJ2-7; D uncertain. This CDR3 contains 16 residues. Trimming removed 1 base from V and 2 bases from J, with 16 bases in between. Germline assignment: CDR1 SGHDT and CDR2 YYEEEE. The CDR3 DNA reads as TGTGCCAGCAGCTTGTATTATACCCAGTCGGCCTACGAGCAGTACTTC. Protein product: CASSLYYTQSAYEQYF.

This sequence joins TRBV19 and TRBJ2-3; 7 bases line up with TRBD1. This CDR3 contains 15 residues. Germline values: CDR1 LNHDA, CDR2 SQIVND (reference sequence). Germline trimming cut 3 bases from V and 1 base from J; bases unmatched to any gene: 4. Here the CDR3 reads CASSMTGWGTDTQYF. CDR3 sequence (DNA): TGTGCCAGTAGTATGACAGGGTGGGGCACAGATACGCAGTATTTT.

The CDR3 loop is CSVTLWQGPSEQYF. DNA of the CDR3: TGCAGCGTGACCCTCTGGCAGGGTCCTAGCGAGCAGTACTTC. This chain joins TRBV29-1 and TRBJ2-7; tentative D call: TRBD1 (5 bases). V dropped 6 bases and J dropped 6 bases, with 21 bases sitting between them. Looked up from germline, CDR1 is SQVTM and CDR2 is ANQGSEA. CDR3 length equals 14 residues.

The chain couples TRBV11-2 to TRBJ1-1; no definite D call. The CDR3 is 13 residues long. Germline lookup yields CDR1 SGHAT and CDR2 FQNNGV. The V gene lost 5 bases and the J gene lost 5 bases, with 12 bases spanning the gap. CDR3 amino acids: CASSPRLGTEAFF. CDR3 DNA: TGTGCCAGCAGCCCGAGATTGGGGACTGAAGCTTTCTTT.

The J gene is TRBJ2-7, the V gene TRBV4-2, with TRBD1 as a possible D gene (6 bases). Germline CDR1 is LGHNA and CDR2 is YNFKEQ. V dropped 0 bases and J dropped 0 bases, with 6 bases sitting between them. The CDR3 loop spans 14 amino acids. CDR3: CASSQEDSSYEQYF. The CDR3 bases are TGTGCCAGCAGCCAAGAGGACAGCTCCTACGAGCAGTACTTC.

This chain links TRBV27 with TRBJ1-2; D unresolved. Trimming left V 6 bases short and J 4 bases short, with 12 bases between. This CDR3 is 13 amino acids long. Germline lookup yields CDR1 MNHEY and CDR2 SMNVEV (reference sequence). CDR3 in amino acids: CASSDRPIYGYTF. DNA for the CDR3: TGTGCCAGCAGCGACCGGCCAATCTATGGCTACACCTTC.

This chain links TRBV28 with TRBJ2-7, with 11 bases identical to TRBD1. Per the germline V gene, CDR1 is MDHEN and CDR2 is SYDVKM. V lost 2 bases to trimming and J lost 1 base; unmatched junction nucleotides: 7. This CDR3 has 17 amino acids. DNA of the CDR3: TGTGCCAGCAGTTTAAGCCCCGGACAGGGGGCTTCCTACGAGCAGTACTTC. Translation gives CASSLSPGQGASYEQYF.

This clone is a singleton in its sample. The chain couples TRBV5-6 to TRBJ2-7; possible D gene TRBD1, 6 bases. With 1 base removed from V and 2 bases from J, the gap between germline ends came to 13 bases. CDR1 is SGHDT, CDR2 YYEEEE, per germline. This CDR3 region has 15 residues. DNA of the CDR3: TGTGCCAGCAGCTTGTTGGGACAAAGAGCCTACGAGCAGTACTTC. It codes for CASSLLGQRAYEQYF.

The chain links TRBV27 to TRBJ2-7, with 11 bases identical to TRBD2. With 5 bases clipped from V and 4 bases from J, the junction kept 22 bases outside the gene matches. This CDR3 is 20 amino acids long. The germline CDR1 and CDR2 sequences are MNHEY and SMNVEV (reference sequence). The CDR3 region has the DNA TGTGCCAGCAGTGGCCCCCCTCTAGCGGGAGGTGGAAACTCGGGATACGAGCAGTACTTC. Protein: CASSGPPLAGGGNSGYEQYF.

Points on this clone: A much bigger clone sits one base away, suggesting this may be a read error. The chain combines TRBV28 with TRBJ2-7; tentatively, D is TRBD1 or TRBD2 (5 bases each). The length of the CDR3 is 13 residues. V was trimmed by 7 bases and J by 0 bases, leaving 10 bases between them. In germline, CDR1 is MDHEN, CDR2 SYDVKM. The CDR3 region is CASTWGSSYEQYF. In DNA, the CDR3 is TGTGCCAGCACTTGGGGGAGCTCCTACGAGCAGTACTTC.

The V gene is TRBV27, the J gene TRBJ2-7; D tentatively fits TRBD1 or TRBD2 (6 bases each). The CDR3 contains 15 residues. Trimming left V 6 bases short and J 5 bases short, with 20 bases between. From germline, CDR1 is MNHEY and CDR2 SMNVEV (reference sequence). CDR3 DNA: TGTGCCAGCAGCCCGGTCATGGGGGGCTTCGACGAGCAGTACTTC. It encodes CASSPVMGGFDEQYF.

The table lists this clone with a count of one. This rearrangement joins TRBV11-2 to TRBJ2-7, with TRBD2 matching over 7 bases. The CDR3 consists of 15 residues. Germline V gene sequence: CDR1 SGHAT, CDR2 FQNNGV. V shed 2 bases and J 4 bases; nucleotides not matched to a gene: 8. For the CDR3, the DNA is TGTGCCAGCAGCTTAACCCCAGCGGGGTCATACGAGCAGTACTTC. As protein: CASSLTPAGSYEQYF.

The V and J genes are TRBV14 and TRBJ2-7, with TRBD1 as a possible D gene (5 bases). The germline V and J ends were trimmed by 4 bases and 3 bases, with 16 bases remaining between them. Germline lookup yields CDR1 SGHDN and CDR2 FVKESK. This CDR3 contains 15 residues. CDR3 DNA sequence: TGTGCCAGCAGCCCGAGCAGGACACAACTCTACGAGCAGTACTTC. Amino acids: CASSPSRTQLYEQYF.